The 8 T cell receptor beta chains given below trace back to one sample, sequenced in a study of blood T cell repertoires in COVID-19. The table came from immunoSEQ multiplex PCR; TCRdb's copy has only in-frame clones and leaves some out. Here the sample spans 80,000 to 100,000 clones, 86% being singletons. Specimen: peripheral blood. The receptors come from an elderly woman with acute or convalescent COVID-19.

The chain uses TRBV9 and TRBJ2-1; 10 bases are a match to TRBD2. After removal of 3 bases from V and 7 bases from J, the junction contained 7 bases not matched to a gene. The CDR3 spans 15 residues. Germline assignment: CDR1 SGDLS and CDR2 YYNGEE. As DNA, the CDR3 is TGTGCCAGCAGCGAGAGCGGGGGGGCTAATAATGAGCAGTTCTTC. Translating gives CASSESGGANNEQFF.

The chain recombines TRBV27 with TRBJ1-4; weak D call: TRBD1 (6 bases). CDR3 length: 14 amino acids. Germline values: CDR1 MNHEY, CDR2 SMNVEV (reference sequence). Trimming stripped 4 bases from V and 10 bases from J, with 16 bases between. CDR3 loop: CASSSGGTRGKLFF. The CDR3 DNA reads TGTGCCAGCAGTTCCGGGGGGACAAGAGGAAAACTGTTTTTT.

The chain couples TRBV27 to TRBJ1-2; D might be TRBD1 (5 bases). Germline loops: CDR1 MNHEY, CDR2 SMNVEV (reference sequence). V dropped 3 bases and J dropped 8 bases, with 13 bases sitting between them. CDR3 length: 13 amino acids. CDR3 sequence: CASSLISGEGYTF. DNA of the CDR3: TGTGCCAGCAGTTTGATTTCGGGGGAAGGCTACACCTTC.

The gene calls are TRBV12-5 and TRBJ2-2; 9 bases agree with TRBD2. The CDR3 is 16 amino acids. Germline trimming cut 2 bases from V and 6 bases from J; bases unmatched to any gene: 7. CDR1 is LGHNT, CDR2 FRNRAP, per germline. The CDR3 nucleotides read TGTGCTAGTGGTTTGCGGAGCGGGGGGCCCCCCGGGGAGCTGTTTTTT. Translating gives CASGLRSGGPPGELFF.

The chain uses TRBV6-4 and TRBJ2-1, with 7 bases identical to TRBD2. Germline-derived CDR1 and CDR2 are MRHNA and SNTAGT. This CDR3 contains 14 residues. V lost 5 bases and J lost 11; bases outside the gene matches: 12. The DNA of the CDR3 is TGTGCCAGCAGTCAGGAGCGGGGCCCTTCCAAGCAGTTCTTC. It translates to CASSQERGPSKQFF.

The chain links TRBV2 to TRBJ1-1; the match to TRBD1 covers 7 bases. Germline-derived CDR1 and CDR2 are SNHLY and FYNNEI. The CDR3 extends over 14 amino acids. After removal of 4 bases from V and 0 bases from J, the junction contained 2 bases not matched to a gene. The DNA for the CDR3 is TGTGCCAGCAGTGGGGACAGCGTGAACACTGAAGCTTTCTTT. This sequence encodes CASSGDSVNTEAFF.

The chain links TRBV27 to TRBJ2-7; TRBD1 agrees at 12 bases. Unmatched junction bases numbered 5, after V lost 3 bases and J lost 5 bases. Per germline, CDR1 MNHEY and CDR2 SMNVEV (reference sequence). The CDR3 has 15 residues. The CDR3 bases are TGTGCCAGCAGTTTCTGGGGACAGGGGGCCGACGAGCAGTACTTC. Translating gives CASSFWGQGADEQYF.

J is TRBJ1-2 and V is TRBV5-1; TRBD1 matches 10 bases. V was clipped by 2 bases and J by 6 bases; unmatched bases: 7. The germline CDR1 and CDR2 sequences are SGHRS and YFSETQ. CDR3 length: 15 amino acids. The CDR3 sequence: CASSFRPGQGNGYTF. CDR3 nucleotides: TGCGCCAGCAGCTTTCGCCCGGGACAGGGGAATGGCTACACCTTC. Full variable domain (remainder filled in from reference TRBV5-1 and TRBJ1-2): KAGVTQTPRYLIKTRGQQVTLSCSPISGHRSVSWYQQTPGQGLQFLFEYFSETQRNKGNFPGRFSGRQFSNSRSEMNVSTLELGDSALYLCASSFRPGQGNGYTFGSGTRLTVV.